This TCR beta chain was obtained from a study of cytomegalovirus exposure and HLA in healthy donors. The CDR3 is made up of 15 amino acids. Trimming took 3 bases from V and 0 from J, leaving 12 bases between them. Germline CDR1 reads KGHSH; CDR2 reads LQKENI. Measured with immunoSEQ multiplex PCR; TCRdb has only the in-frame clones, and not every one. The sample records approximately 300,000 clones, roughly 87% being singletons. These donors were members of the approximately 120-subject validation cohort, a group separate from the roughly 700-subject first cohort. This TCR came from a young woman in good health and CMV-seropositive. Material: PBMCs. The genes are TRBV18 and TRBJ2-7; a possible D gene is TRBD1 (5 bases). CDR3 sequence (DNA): TGTGCCAGCTCACCTGGGGCCGGAGTCTCCTACGAGCAGTACTTC. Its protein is CASSPGAGVSYEQYF.